Listed here are 7 T cell receptor beta chains from one sample, sequenced in a study of OX40 agonist ivuxolimab in advanced cancers. The data were produced by immunoSEQ multiplex PCR, yet TCRdb's version contains in-frame clones alone and is incomplete. The sample shows 56,000 or so clones, 82% of them seen only once. The source was CD4+ or CD8+ T cells sorted from blood, collected in a trial of the OX40 agonist ivuxolimab. The receptor source for this set is an adult with an advanced solid tumor such as melanoma, head and neck, liver or kidney cancer.

V is TRBV28 and J is TRBJ2-7; 9 bases map to TRBD2. Germline V lookup: CDR1 MDHEN, CDR2 SYDVKM. With V trimmed by 3 bases and J by 2 bases, 11 bases remained unmatched. The CDR3 is made up of 17 amino acids. The chain's CDR3 is CASSLERGASTTYEQYF. The CDR3 region has the DNA TGTGCCAGCAGTTTGGAGCGGGGGGCCTCTACGACCTACGAGCAGTACTTC.

The V gene is TRBV4-3, the J gene TRBJ1-3; no firm D call. The CDR3 contains 14 residues. V was cut by 2 bases and J by 1 base, with 6 bases left in between. The germline CDR1 and CDR2 sequences are LGHNA and YSLEER. The DNA of the CDR3 is TGCGCCAGCAGCCAACCTACATCTGGAAACACCATATATTTT. As protein: CASSQPTSGNTIYF.

The J gene is TRBJ2-3, the V gene TRBV30, with 9 bases that match TRBD2. Germline CDR1 GTSNPN, CDR2 SVGIG (reference sequence). With V trimmed by 3 bases and J by 0 bases, 1 base remained unmatched. The CDR3 totals 14 residues. Written as DNA, the CDR3 is TGTGCCTGGAGACTAGCGGGCAGCACAGATACGCAGTATTTT. This codes for CAWRLAGSTDTQYF.

The chain has TRBV7-8 and TRBJ1-2; 8 bases are shared with TRBD1. The length of the CDR3 is 13 residues. Trimming at V came to 4 bases and at J to 8 bases, leaving 6 bases not matched to a gene. CDR1 is SGHVS and CDR2 is FQNEAQ in the germline V gene. In nucleotides, the CDR3 is TGTGCCAGCAGCTCTCAGGGGGCGGGCGGCTACACCTTC. Amino acids: CASSSQGAGGYTF.

This clone turned up a few times. The chain recombines TRBV27 with TRBJ1-5; 8 nucleotides agree with TRBD1. This CDR3 spans 14 amino acids. With 6 bases clipped from V and 7 bases from J, the junction kept 8 bases outside the gene matches. The germline CDR1 and CDR2 sequences are MNHEY and SMNVEV (reference sequence). The CDR3 spells CASSPRQGLQPQHF. The CDR3 nucleotides are TGTGCCAGCAGCCCTCGACAGGGGCTCCAGCCCCAGCATTTT.

The chain links TRBV18 to TRBJ2-1; D call uncertain. CDR3 length: 16 residues. Germline lookup yields CDR1 KGHSH and CDR2 LQKENI. V was shortened by 1 base and J by 2 bases, with 12 bases between the two germline ends. This CDR3 is CASSPRVLATYNEQFF. The CDR3, as DNA: TGTGCCAGCTCACCACGGGTTCTCGCAACCTACAATGAGCAGTTCTTC.

Only a few counts were recorded for this clone. V usage is TRBV30 and J usage is TRBJ2-1, with 10 bases aligning to TRBD2. Germline CDR1 and CDR2: GTSNPN and SVGIG (reference sequence). This CDR3 has 14 residues. With 7 bases clipped from V and 7 bases from J, the junction kept 10 bases outside the gene matches. CDR3 sequence reads: CASKRGGPVNEQFF. The CDR3 DNA reads as TGTGCCTCAAAGCGGGGGGGCCCGGTAAATGAGCAGTTCTTC.